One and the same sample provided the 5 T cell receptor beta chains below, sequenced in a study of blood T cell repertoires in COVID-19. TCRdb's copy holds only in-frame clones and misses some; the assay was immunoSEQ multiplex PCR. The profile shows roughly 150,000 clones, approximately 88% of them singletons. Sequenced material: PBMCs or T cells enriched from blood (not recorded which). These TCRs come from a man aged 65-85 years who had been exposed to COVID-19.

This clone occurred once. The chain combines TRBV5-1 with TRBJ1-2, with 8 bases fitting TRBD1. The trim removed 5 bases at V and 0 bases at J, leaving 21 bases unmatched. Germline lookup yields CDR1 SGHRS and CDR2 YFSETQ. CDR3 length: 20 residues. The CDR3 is CASRNLQQGGERLANYGYTF. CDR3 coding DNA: TGCGCCAGCAGAAACCTCCAACAGGGGGGCGAAAGACTGGCTAACTATGGCTACACCTTC.

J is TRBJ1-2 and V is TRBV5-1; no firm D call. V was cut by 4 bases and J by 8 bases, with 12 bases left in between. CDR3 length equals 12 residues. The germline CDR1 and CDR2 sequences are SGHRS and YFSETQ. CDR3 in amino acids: CASSDGRGGYTF. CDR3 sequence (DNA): TGCGCCAGCAGCGACGGACGGGGAGGCTACACCTTC.

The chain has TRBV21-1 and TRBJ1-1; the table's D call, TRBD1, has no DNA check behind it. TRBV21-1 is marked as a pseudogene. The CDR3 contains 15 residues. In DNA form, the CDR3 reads TGTGCCAGCAGCTCTAAGGGGTCTAACTGCACTGAAGCTTTCTTT. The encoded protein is CASSSKGSNCTEAFF.

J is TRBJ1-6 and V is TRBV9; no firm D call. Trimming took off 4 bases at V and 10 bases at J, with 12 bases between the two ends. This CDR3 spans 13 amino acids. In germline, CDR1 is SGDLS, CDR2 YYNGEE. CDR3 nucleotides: TGTGCCAGCAGCCTCGAACTGGTGTCACCCCTCCACTTT. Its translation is CASSLELVSPLHF.

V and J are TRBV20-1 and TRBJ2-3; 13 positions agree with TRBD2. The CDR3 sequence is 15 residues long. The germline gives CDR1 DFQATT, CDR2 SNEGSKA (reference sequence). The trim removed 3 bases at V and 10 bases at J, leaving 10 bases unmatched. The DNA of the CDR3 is TGCAGTGCTAGTCCTCCGGGACTAGCGGGACTCGCGCAGTATTTT. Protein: CSASPPGLAGLAQYF.